Included here is one T cell receptor beta chain sequence, with context. Its antigen is unknown. This CDR3 is also generated by other DNA sequences in the sample. The data were obtained in a study of T cells in narcolepsy. Study in general: Donors had narcolepsy type 1 or type 2, or were healthy controls. Study-level points and caveats: Autoreactive HCRT-specific and TRIB2-specific clonotypes were marked in same-patient CSF-versus-blood CD4+ comparisons. Autoreactive clonotypes reportedly recurred in blood of same and different patients, not controls.

V lost 4 bases and J 0 bases, leaving 10 bases between the germline ends. CDR3 length: 14 amino acids. From germline, CDR1 is SGHTA and CDR2 FQGNSA. Data came from immunoSEQ multiplex PCR; TCRdb stores just in-frame clones and leaves some out. The sample has more than 10,000 clones; around 75% are singletons. What was sequenced was CD45RA- memory CD8+ T cells from PBMCs. The V and J genes are TRBV7-2 and TRBJ2-7; D unclear. The clonotype comes from a human donor with narcolepsy. The CDR3 sequence is CASSSWTSSYEQYF. DNA of the CDR3: TGTGCCAGCAGCTCGTGGACGTCCTCCTACGAGCAGTACTTC.